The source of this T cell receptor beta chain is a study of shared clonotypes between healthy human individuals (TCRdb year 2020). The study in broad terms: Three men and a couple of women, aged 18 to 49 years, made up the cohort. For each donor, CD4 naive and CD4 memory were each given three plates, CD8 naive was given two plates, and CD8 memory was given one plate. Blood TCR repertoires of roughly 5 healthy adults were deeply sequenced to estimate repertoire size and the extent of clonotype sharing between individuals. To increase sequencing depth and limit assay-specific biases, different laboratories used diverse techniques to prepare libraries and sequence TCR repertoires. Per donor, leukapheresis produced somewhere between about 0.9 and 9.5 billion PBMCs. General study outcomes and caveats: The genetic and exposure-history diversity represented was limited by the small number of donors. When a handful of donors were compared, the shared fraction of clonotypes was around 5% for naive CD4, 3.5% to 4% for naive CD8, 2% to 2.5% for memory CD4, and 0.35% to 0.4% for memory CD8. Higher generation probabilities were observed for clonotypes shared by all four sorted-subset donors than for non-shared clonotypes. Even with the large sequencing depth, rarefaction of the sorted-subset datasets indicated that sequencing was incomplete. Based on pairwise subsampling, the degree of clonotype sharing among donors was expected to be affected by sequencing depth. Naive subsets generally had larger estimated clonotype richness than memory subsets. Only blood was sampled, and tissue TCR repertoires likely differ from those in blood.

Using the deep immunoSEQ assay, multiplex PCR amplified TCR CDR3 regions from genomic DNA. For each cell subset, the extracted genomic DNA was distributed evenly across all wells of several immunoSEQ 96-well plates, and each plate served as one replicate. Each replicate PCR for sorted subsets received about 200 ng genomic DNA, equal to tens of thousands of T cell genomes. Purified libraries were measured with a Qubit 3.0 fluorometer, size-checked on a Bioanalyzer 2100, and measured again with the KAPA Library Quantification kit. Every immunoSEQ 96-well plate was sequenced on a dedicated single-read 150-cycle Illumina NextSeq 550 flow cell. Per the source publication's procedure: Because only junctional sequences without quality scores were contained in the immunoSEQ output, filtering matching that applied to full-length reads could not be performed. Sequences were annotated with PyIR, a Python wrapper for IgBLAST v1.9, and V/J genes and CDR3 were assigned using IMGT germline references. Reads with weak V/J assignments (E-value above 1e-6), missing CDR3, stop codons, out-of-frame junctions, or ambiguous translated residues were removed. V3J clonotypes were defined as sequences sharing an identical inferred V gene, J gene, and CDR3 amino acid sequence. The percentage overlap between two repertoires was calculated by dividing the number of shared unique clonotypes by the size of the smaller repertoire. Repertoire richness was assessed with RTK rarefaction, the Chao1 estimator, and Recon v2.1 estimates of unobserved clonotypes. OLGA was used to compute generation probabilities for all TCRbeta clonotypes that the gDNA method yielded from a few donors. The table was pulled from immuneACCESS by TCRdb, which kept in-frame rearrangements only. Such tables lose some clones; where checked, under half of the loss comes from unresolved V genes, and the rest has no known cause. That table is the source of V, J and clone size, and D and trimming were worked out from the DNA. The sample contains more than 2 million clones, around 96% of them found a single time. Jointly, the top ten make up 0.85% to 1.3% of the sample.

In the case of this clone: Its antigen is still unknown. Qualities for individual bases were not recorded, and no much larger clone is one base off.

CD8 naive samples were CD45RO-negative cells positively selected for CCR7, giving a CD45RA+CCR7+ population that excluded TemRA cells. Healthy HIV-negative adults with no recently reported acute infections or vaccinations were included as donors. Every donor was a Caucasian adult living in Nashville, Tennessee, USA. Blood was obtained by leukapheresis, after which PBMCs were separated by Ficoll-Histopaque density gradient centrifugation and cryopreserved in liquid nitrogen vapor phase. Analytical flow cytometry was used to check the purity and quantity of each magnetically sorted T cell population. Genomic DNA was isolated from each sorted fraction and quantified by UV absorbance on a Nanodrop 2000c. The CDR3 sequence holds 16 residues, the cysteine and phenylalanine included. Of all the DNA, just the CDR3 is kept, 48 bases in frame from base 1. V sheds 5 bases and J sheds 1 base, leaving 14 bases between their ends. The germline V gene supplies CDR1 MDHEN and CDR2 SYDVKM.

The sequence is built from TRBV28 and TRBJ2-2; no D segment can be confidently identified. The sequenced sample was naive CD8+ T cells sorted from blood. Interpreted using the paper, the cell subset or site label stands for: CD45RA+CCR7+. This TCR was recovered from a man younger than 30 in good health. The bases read TGTGCCAGCAGTCCCCCATTATACAAGAACACCGGGGAGCTGTTTTTT. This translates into CASSPPLYKNTGELFF.